These 31 T cell receptor beta chains came from one sample sequenced in a study of molecular identifiers for immune sequencing clone quantification. TCRdb processed the PCR reads anew with MiXCR; each CDR3 protein has one entry. The profile shows approximately 670,000 distinct CDR3 sequences, just under 20% of them singletons. Sequenced sample: naive CD8+ T cells from blood, with Jurkat cell RNA spiked in. Subset specified: FACS-sorted CD8+CD4-CCR7+CD45RA+ naive T cells. These TCRs come from a human donor in good health. Some libraries in this study had Jurkat cell RNA spiked in.

This clonotype has a handful of counts. The CDR3, as DNA: TGTGCCAGCAGTTTAAAGGGAGCGGGCTACGAGCAGTACTTC. This codes for CASSLKGAGYEQYF. J is TRBJ2-7 and V is TRBV27; tentatively, D is TRBD2 (6 bases). V dropped 2 bases and J dropped 3 bases, with 11 bases sitting between them. Germline CDR1 and CDR2: MNHEY and SMNVEV (reference sequence). The CDR3 sequence is 14 residues long.

This clonotype has at least ten counts. This chain connects TRBV20-1 to TRBJ1-1; D ambiguous. Germline values: CDR1 DFQATT, CDR2 SNEGSKA (reference sequence). This CDR3 comprises 11 residues. V was trimmed by 3 bases and J by 5 bases, leaving 7 bases between them. CDR3 in DNA: TGCAGTGCTAGGGGAGGGACTGAAGCTTTCTTT. Amino acid sequence: CSARGGTEAFF.

This clonotype was counted many times. The J gene is TRBJ2-7, the V gene TRBV19; unclear D gene. The CDR3 covers 13 residues. CDR1 and CDR2 (germline): LNHDA, SQIVND (reference sequence). The V end lost 0 bases, the J end lost 4 bases, and 7 bases lay between the germline ends. The CDR3 coding sequence is TGTGCCAGTAGTATAGACGGAACATACGAGCAGTACTTC. This encodes CASSIDGTYEQYF.

Details on this clonotype: A read error is possible here, since a much larger clone lies one base away. Because it lacks the conserved phenylalanine or tryptophan at the end, this CDR3 is likely a read error. V gene TRBV7-9 combines with J gene TRBJ1-4; unclear D gene. The V end lost 6 bases, the J end lost 8 bases, and 10 bases lay between the germline ends. The germline gives CDR1 SEHNR, CDR2 FQNEAQ (reference sequence). This CDR3 has 12 amino acids. The CDR3 DNA follows: TGTGCCAGCAGTTGGCTTGGGGAAAAACTGTTTGTT. Translated: CASSWLGEKLFV.

This clonotype has a count of ten or more. The CDR3 loop is CASSYSSSGVTGELFF. Written as DNA, the CDR3 is TGTGCCAGCAGTTACTCCTCTAGCGGGGTAACCGGGGAGCTGTTTTTT. This chain uses TRBV6-5 with TRBJ2-2, with 9 bases fitting TRBD2. CDR3 length: 16 amino acids. Germline assignment: CDR1 MNHEY and CDR2 SVGAGI. V gave up 0 bases and J gave up 5 bases; unmatched junction bases: 4.

At least ten counts were recorded for this clonotype. The genes are TRBV9 and TRBJ2-4, with 7 bases aligning to TRBD1. CDR3 length equals 13 residues. Germline CDR1 is SGDLS and CDR2 is YYNGEE. Losses at the gene ends were 4 bases for V and 7 bases for J; bases not matched to a gene: 5. The CDR3 region has the DNA TGTGCCAGCAGCTCACAGGACAGGAACATTCAGTACTTC. Residues: CASSSQDRNIQYF.

In this sample, this clonotype turned up a few times. The gene calls are TRBV6-5 and TRBJ2-1, with 9 bases identical to TRBD2. In germline, CDR1 is MNHEY, CDR2 SVGAGI. This CDR3 is built from 15 residues. Trimming took 6 bases from V and 9 from J; bases not matched to a gene: 12. The CDR3 sequence is CASSNDGLARIEQFF. CDR3 sequence (DNA): TGTGCCAGCAGCAACGACGGACTAGCGAGGATTGAGCAGTTCTTC.

This clonotype showed up many times. The genes are TRBV27 and TRBJ2-1; no clear D gene. CDR1 MNHEY and CDR2 SMNVEV come from the germline V gene (reference sequence). The CDR3 runs to 13 residues. The germline V and J ends were trimmed by 5 bases and 4 bases, with 9 bases remaining between them. For the CDR3, the DNA is TGTGCCAGCAGTACCGACCATTACAATGAGCAGTTCTTC. It specifies CASSTDHYNEQFF.

The chain employs TRBV25-1 and TRBJ1-1; a weak D match, TRBD1 (5 bases). Germline V CDR1 and CDR2: MGHDK, SYGVNS. Trimming left V 6 bases short and J 8 bases short, with 13 bases between. The CDR3 is 12 residues long. The CDR3 bases are TGTGCCAGCAGGCAGGGAATGAGCGAAGCTTTCTTT. This translates into CASRQGMSEAFF.

With regard to this clonotype: One base away lies a much larger clone, so this may be a sequencing read error. This chain connects TRBV12-3 or TRBV12-4 to TRBJ2-2; perhaps TRBD2 as D (6 bases). This CDR3 comprises 13 residues. The CDR3 protein is CASKGARVGGLFF. Written as DNA, the CDR3 is TGTGCCAGCAAAGGGGCGCGCGTCGGGGGGCTGTTTTTT.

A word on this clonotype: Since a much larger clone is just one base distant, this may be a read error. The chain employs TRBV7-2 and TRBJ2-2; the D gene is possibly TRBD2 (6 bases). Per the germline V gene, CDR1 is SGHTA and CDR2 is FQGNSA. The CDR3 length is 15 residues. CDR3 coding DNA: TGTGCCAGCAGCATCGGACACCTCCAACCCGGGGGGCTGTTTTTT. Protein: CASSIGHLQPGGLFF.

A word on this clonotype: A clone one base away is much larger, so this may be a read error. The J gene is TRBJ1-4, the V gene TRBV5-4; D gene uncertain. This CDR3 is built from 13 residues. Germline assignment: CDR1 SGHNT and CDR2 YYREEE (reference sequence). The CDR3 is CASGLGSNEKLFF. In DNA, the CDR3 is TGTGCCAGCGGCTTAGGTTCAAATGAAAAACTGTTTTTT.

This clonotype has ten or more counts. The chain joins TRBV7-9 to TRBJ2-3; TRBD2 might be the D (5 bases). The CDR3 loop spans 17 amino acids. CDR1 is SEHNR, CDR2 FQNEAQ, per germline (reference sequence). V lost 5 bases, J lost 4 bases, and 22 bases lay in between. CDR3 sequence reads: CASSPAGGVSTPDTQYF. In DNA form, the CDR3 reads TGTGCCAGCAGCCCCGCAGGAGGCGTTAGCACCCCAGATACGCAGTATTTT.

This clonotype was counted many times. The chain combines TRBV6-6 with TRBJ1-2; D is perhaps TRBD1 (5 bases). Trimming removed 2 bases from V and 3 bases from J, with 22 bases in between. CDR3 length equals 18 residues. Germline CDR1 reads MNHNY; CDR2 reads SVGAGI (reference sequence). For the CDR3, the DNA is TGTGCCAGCAGTTACAACTCTATGGGGCAGGCGGAATACTATGGCTACACCTTC. It is translated as CASSYNSMGQAEYYGYTF.

This clonotype showed up many times. The chain carries TRBV5-1 and TRBJ1-1; D gene ambiguous. Trimming left V 0 bases short and J 3 bases short, with 15 bases between. Germline CDR1 SGHRS, CDR2 YFSETQ. CDR3 length equals 16 residues. In nucleotides, the CDR3 is TGCGCCAGCAGCTTGGCTTCGACCGGGGAGCACACTGAAGCTTTCTTT. This encodes CASSLASTGEHTEAFF.

The V gene is TRBV4-1, the J gene TRBJ1-5; 8 bases map to TRBD1. The CDR3 length is 17 residues. V dropped 2 bases and J dropped 6; count of bases not matched to a gene: 12. CDR1 is MGHRA, CDR2 YSYEKL, per germline. The CDR3 region has the DNA TGCGCCAGCAGCCAAACTATTACGGACAGGGACGGTCAGCCCCAGCATTTT. This translates into CASSQTITDRDGQPQHF.

V gene TRBV2 combines with J gene TRBJ2-1; TRBD1 matches 10 bases. The length of the CDR3 is 16 residues. With 8 bases clipped from V and 5 bases from J, the junction kept 12 bases outside the gene matches. Per the germline V gene, CDR1 is SNHLY and CDR2 is FYNNEI. Here the CDR3 DNA reads TGTGCCAGCGAAGCAACGCCGGGACAGGGGAACAATGAGCAGTTCTTC. Translation gives CASEATPGQGNNEQFF.

Many counts were recorded for this clonotype. This chain links TRBV20-1 with TRBJ2-7; D remains ambiguous. V lost 6 bases and J 1 base, leaving 10 bases between the germline ends. Germline values: CDR1 DFQATT, CDR2 SNEGSKA (reference sequence). The CDR3 runs 12 residues. CDR3 bases: TGCAGTGCCACGGCAGAGTCCTACGAGCAGTACTTC. It encodes CSATAESYEQYF.

This clonotype was detected once. Given a much more abundant clone one base away, this may be a read error. J is TRBJ2-7 and V is TRBV6-1, with unresolved D. V lost 3 bases, J lost 5 bases, and 2 bases lay in between. Germline V lookup: CDR1 MNHNS, CDR2 SASEGT. This CDR3 region has 10 residues. The CDR3 nucleotides are TGTGCCAGCAGTGATCACGAGCAGTACTTC. Translating it yields CASSDHEQYF.

On this clonotype: Given a much more abundant clone one base away, this may be a read error. The final CDR3 position lacks the conserved phenylalanine or tryptophan, pointing to a likely read error. V is TRBV5-3 and J is TRBJ2-7; 8 bases match TRBD2. Being an ORF, TRBV5-3 has a function that is uncertain. The CDR3 consists of 14 residues. The ends lost 8 bases at V and 6 bases at J; junction bases unmatched: 13. This chain's CDR3 is CASSAGLAGREQYL. The CDR3 coding sequence is TGTGCCAGCAGCGCCGGACTAGCCGGACGCGAGCAGTACCTC.

This clonotype was seen a handful of times. The rearrangement links TRBV15 to TRBJ2-5; D is perhaps TRBD2 (7 bases). V was pared by 2 bases and J by 2 bases, with 18 bases between. Germline V gives CDR1 LNHNV, CDR2 YYDKDF (reference sequence). The CDR3 extends over 17 amino acids. CDR3 amino acids: CATSRLEGGLGQETQYF. In nucleotides, the CDR3 is TGTGCCACCAGCAGACTCGAGGGGGGGCTGGGGCAAGAGACCCAGTACTTC.

The sample holds a few counts of this clonotype. Relative to the germline gene, one junction end is altered; a read error may explain this. V gene TRBV5-1 combines with J gene TRBJ2-7, with 7 bases identical to TRBD1. Per the germline V gene, CDR1 is SGHRS and CDR2 is YFSETQ. This CDR3 has 14 residues. The CDR3 nucleotides read TGCGCCAGTAGCTTTGGGACAGCAGACTACGAGCAGTACTTC. Its translation: CASSFGTADYEQYF.

The CDR3 loop is CASSYSPDRNEQFF. The CDR3 DNA reads TGTGCCAGCAGTTACTCCCCCGATCGCAATGAGCAGTTCTTC. This chain links TRBV6-5 with TRBJ2-1, with D unresolved. The V gene's germline CDR1 is MNHEY and CDR2 SVGAGI. V was clipped by 0 bases and J by 6 bases, with 9 bases between them. This CDR3 is built from 14 residues.

This clonotype was counted between two and nine times. The chain is built from TRBV6-1 and TRBJ2-1, with 9 bases matching TRBD2. Germline loops: CDR1 MNHNS, CDR2 SASEGT. V gave up 2 bases and J gave up 4 bases; unmatched junction bases: 6. This CDR3 spans 16 amino acids. Here the CDR3 reads CASSELSSGTYNEQFF. DNA of the CDR3: TGTGCCAGCAGTGAACTTTCTAGCGGGACTTACAATGAGCAGTTCTTC.

The V gene is TRBV12-3 or TRBV12-4, the J gene TRBJ2-7, with a possible D match to TRBD1 (6 bases). The CDR3 covers 14 residues. With 5 bases removed from V and 2 bases from J, the gap between germline ends came to 13 bases. The CDR3 reads CASSPGTFAYEQYF. The CDR3 DNA reads TGTGCCAGCAGTCCCGGGACATTCGCCTACGAGCAGTACTTC.

Details on this clonotype: Just one base apart from a much larger clone, this may be a read error. The V gene is TRBV12-3 or TRBV12-4, the J gene TRBJ2-3; TRBD1 matches at 9 bases. CDR3 length equals 15 residues. The V gene end was trimmed by 4 bases and the J gene end by 4 bases; junction bases not matched to a gene: 6. The CDR3 is CASSSGTGIADTQYF. DNA of the CDR3: TGTGCCAGCAGTTCCGGGACAGGGATAGCAGATACGCAGTATTTT.

This clonotype has a count of ten or more. The V and J genes are TRBV12-1 and TRBJ1-1; the table calls TRBD1, which could not be checked here. TRBV12-1 is a recognized pseudogene. The CDR3 has 13 residues. CDR3 DNA: TGTGCCAGCAGCTGGGACAGCCAGTTTGAAGCTTTCTTT. It specifies CASSWDSQFEAFF.

Concerning this clonotype itself: Since a much larger clone is just one base distant, this may be a read error. The conserved phenylalanine or tryptophan is not found at the CDR3 terminus, so this likely reflects a read error. The V call is TRBV7-2, the J call TRBJ1-6; D possibly corresponds to TRBD1 (6 bases). CDR1 and CDR2 from the germline V gene are SGHTA and FQGNSA. CDR3 length: 14 residues. V was trimmed by 4 bases and J by 8 bases, leaving 12 bases between them. The CDR3 is CASSSDRIYSPLHS. The CDR3 DNA follows: TGTGCCAGCAGCTCTGACAGGATCTATTCACCCCTCCACTCT.

This clonotype was counted only a few times. The chain carries TRBV11-2 and TRBJ2-2; the D gene is possibly TRBD1 (6 bases). CDR1 and CDR2 (germline): SGHAT, FQNNGV. Trimming left V 0 bases short and J 3 bases short, with 11 bases between. CDR3 size: 16 residues. This CDR3 reads CASSLELEGDTGELFF. CDR3 DNA: TGTGCCAGCAGCTTAGAGCTTGAGGGGGACACCGGGGAGCTGTTTTTT.

V gene TRBV7-6 combines with J gene TRBJ1-6, with 7 nucleotides matching TRBD1. The CDR3 covers 14 residues. V trimming: 1 base; J trimming: 10 bases; junction bases outside the gene matches: 4. Germline V gives CDR1 SGHVS, CDR2 FNYEAQ. The CDR3: CASSLGGQASPLHF. The CDR3 nucleotides are TGTGCCAGCAGCTTAGGCGGACAGGCCTCACCCCTCCACTTT.

Of note for this clonotype: This may arise from a read error, as a much more abundant clone is one base away. The genes are TRBV28 and TRBJ2-3; 10 bases match TRBD2. The CDR3 covers 16 residues. Trimming at V came to 7 bases and at J to 3 bases, leaving 10 bases not matched to a gene. The germline CDR1 and CDR2 sequences are MDHEN and SYDVKM. CDR3 residues: CASNLLAGGGTDTQYF. In DNA form, the CDR3 reads TGTGCCAGCAATTTGTTAGCGGGAGGTGGTACAGATACGCAGTATTTT.